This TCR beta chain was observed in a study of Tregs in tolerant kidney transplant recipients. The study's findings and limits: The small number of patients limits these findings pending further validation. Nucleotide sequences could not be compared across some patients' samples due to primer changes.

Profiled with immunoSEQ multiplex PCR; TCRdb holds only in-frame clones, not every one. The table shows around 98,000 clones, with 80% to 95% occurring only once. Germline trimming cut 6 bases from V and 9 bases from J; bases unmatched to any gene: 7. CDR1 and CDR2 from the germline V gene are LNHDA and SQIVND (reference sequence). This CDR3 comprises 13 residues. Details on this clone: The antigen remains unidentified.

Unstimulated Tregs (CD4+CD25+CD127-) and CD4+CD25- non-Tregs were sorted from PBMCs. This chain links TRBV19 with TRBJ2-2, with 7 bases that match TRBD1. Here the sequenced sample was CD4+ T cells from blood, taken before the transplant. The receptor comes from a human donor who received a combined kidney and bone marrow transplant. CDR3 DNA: TGTGCCAGTAGGGACAGGAGGATCCGGGAGCTGTTTTTT. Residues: CASRDRRIRELFF.